One sample yielded the 21 T cell receptor beta chains listed below, sequenced in a study of control samples from healthy donors and cancer patients. Assay: immunoSEQ multiplex PCR; the TCRdb copy retains only in-frame clones and omits some. In the table there are around 150,000 clones, roughly 94% of which are singletons. Sequenced material: PBMCs. These TCRs come from a man in his 60s with colorectal cancer.

V is TRBV6-2 or TRBV6-3 and J is TRBJ2-2; 8 bases map to TRBD1. Per germline, CDR1 MNHEY and CDR2 SVGEGT. The CDR3 is 15 amino acids. V dropped 5 bases and J dropped 5; count of bases not matched to a gene: 7. CDR3 in DNA: TGTGCCAGCAGTACCCCGGACAGGGTGACCGGGGAGCTGTTTTTT. It is translated as CASSTPDRVTGELFF.

The CDR3 sequence: CASSTGTSTETQYF. In nucleotides, the CDR3 is TGTGCCAGCAGTACTGGGACTAGCACGGAGACCCAGTACTTC. V gene TRBV6-5 combines with J gene TRBJ2-5; 9 bases agree with TRBD2. V was pared by 5 bases and J by 5 bases, with 6 bases of the junction left unmatched. Germline CDR1 MNHEY, CDR2 SVGAGI. The CDR3 extends over 14 amino acids.

This chain connects TRBV4-3 to TRBJ1-6; D is undetermined. V was cut by 2 bases and J by 1 base, with 6 bases left in between. From germline, CDR1 is LGHNA and CDR2 YSLEER. The CDR3 sequence is 15 residues long. CDR3 sequence: CASSQQESYNSPLHF. CDR3 nucleotide sequence: TGCGCCAGCAGCCAACAAGAATCCTATAATTCACCCCTCCACTTT.

J is TRBJ1-1 and V is TRBV27; tentatively, D is TRBD1 (6 bases). CDR3 length: 14 residues. Trimming left V 2 bases short and J 1 base short, with 8 bases between. The germline V gene encodes CDR1 MNHEY and CDR2 SMNVEV (reference sequence). The CDR3 here is CASSLKGGNTEAFF. In DNA form, the CDR3 reads TGTGCCAGCAGTTTAAAAGGGGGGAACACTGAAGCTTTCTTT.

The rearrangement links TRBV7-2 to TRBJ2-7; 7 bases map to TRBD1. Germline lookup yields CDR1 SGHTA and CDR2 FQGNSA. The CDR3 totals 14 residues. Trimming at V came to 4 bases and at J to 3 bases, leaving 6 bases not matched to a gene. The CDR3 nucleotides are TGTGCCAGCAGCTCCGGGACAGCTTTCTACGAGCAGTACTTC. Translated: CASSSGTAFYEQYF.

CDR3 coding DNA: TGTGCCAGCAGTTTAGGCAGGCCCAGGTATGGCTACACCTTC. Its protein is CASSLGRPRYGYTF. V usage is TRBV28 and J usage is TRBJ1-2; D is ambiguous. V shed 2 bases and J shed 5 bases, with 12 bases lying between them. Germline V gene sequence: CDR1 MDHEN, CDR2 SYDVKM. The CDR3 is made up of 14 amino acids.

This chain joins TRBV6-2 or TRBV6-3 and TRBJ1-5; 9 nucleotides match TRBD1. This CDR3 is built from 15 residues. V gave up 6 bases and J gave up 7 bases; unmatched junction bases: 10. Germline lookup yields CDR1 MNHEY and CDR2 SVGEGT. Here the CDR3 reads CASSSTGGLGQPQHF. Written as DNA, the CDR3 is TGTGCCAGCAGCTCAACAGGGGGCTTAGGGCAGCCCCAGCATTTT.

The chain recombines TRBV18 with TRBJ2-7, with D unresolved. This CDR3 is 15 amino acids long. Per germline, CDR1 KGHSH and CDR2 LQKENI. Between the trimmed V and J ends, which lost 3 bases and 3 bases, there was a span of 15 bases. The CDR3 region has the DNA TGTGCCAGCTCACCGGCTTTGGGCCAGATCTACGAGCAGTACTTC. Its translation: CASSPALGQIYEQYF.

This sequence joins TRBV18 and TRBJ2-3; 11 bases line up with TRBD2. J was trimmed by 6 bases and V by 3 bases; bases with no gene match: 5. The CDR3 is 15 amino acids. The germline gives CDR1 KGHSH, CDR2 LQKENI. The CDR3 bases are TGTGCCAGCTCACCGGAGACTAGCGGGGCGGATACGCAGTATTTT. Amino acids: CASSPETSGADTQYF.

This clone appeared a single time. V is TRBV27 and J is TRBJ2-7; 9 nucleotides line up with TRBD2. The CDR3 is 15 amino acids. Per the germline V gene, CDR1 is MNHEY and CDR2 is SMNVEV (reference sequence). V gave up 3 bases and J gave up 3 bases; unmatched junction bases: 6. CDR3 DNA: TGTGCCAGCAGTTTTAGCGGGGGTTCCTTCTACGAGCAGTACTTC. As protein: CASSFSGGSFYEQYF.

The chain recombines TRBV5-6 with TRBJ2-1; 8 nucleotides line up with TRBD2. Germline V gives CDR1 SGHDT, CDR2 YYEEEE. J gave up 4 bases and V 3 bases, and 12 bases lay outside the gene matches. This CDR3 contains 17 residues. CDR3 in amino acids: CASSSEGSGIRYNEQFF. The CDR3 DNA is TGTGCCAGCAGCTCGGAGGGTAGCGGGATACGGTACAATGAGCAGTTCTTC.

V and J are TRBV3-1 (or the pseudogene TRBV3-2) and TRBJ1-1, with a possible D match to TRBD1 (6 bases). The germline V and J ends were trimmed by 0 bases and 3 bases, with 8 bases remaining between them. The germline V gene has CDR1 LGHDT and CDR2 YNNKEL (reference sequence). This CDR3 contains 14 residues. The CDR3 loop reads CASSQERGDTEAFF. The CDR3, as DNA: TGTGCCAGCAGCCAAGAAAGGGGGGACACTGAAGCTTTCTTT.

The CDR3 DNA reads as TGTGCCAGTAGTCCAAGCGGGTACGAGCAGTACTTC. Its protein product is CASSPSGYEQYF. The chain employs TRBV19 and TRBJ2-7; tentative D call: TRBD2 (6 bases). The germline gives CDR1 LNHDA, CDR2 SQIVND (reference sequence). V was shortened by 5 bases and J by 4 bases, with 9 bases between the two germline ends. This CDR3 comprises 12 residues.

In this sample, this clone turned up once. The gene calls are TRBV19 and TRBJ2-1; 11 nucleotides match TRBD1. Trimming removed 1 base from V and 12 bases from J; junction bases left unmatched: 8. This CDR3 contains 15 residues. Germline V gives CDR1 LNHDA, CDR2 SQIVND (reference sequence). CDR3 in amino acids: CASSIGTGGGKGQFF. DNA for the CDR3: TGTGCCAGTAGTATAGGGACAGGGGGCGGGAAGGGGCAGTTCTTC.

This chain joins TRBV7-2 and TRBJ2-1; D possibly corresponds to TRBD2 (7 bases). The CDR3 has 16 amino acids. Trimming took off 1 base at V and 3 bases at J, with 13 bases between the two ends. Looked up from germline, CDR1 is SGHTA and CDR2 is FQGNSA. CDR3 coding DNA: TGTGCCAGCAGCTTAGGGGGGGGCGCGAACTACAATGAGCAGTTCTTC. Amino acid sequence: CASSLGGGANYNEQFF. Looking up the rest from reference TRBV7-2 and TRBJ2-1 gives the full variable domain: GAGVSQSPSNKVTEKGKDVELRCDPISGHTALYWYRQSLGQGLEFLIYFQGNSAPDKSGLPSDRFSAERTGGSVSTLTIQRTQQEDSAVYLCASSLGGGANYNEQFFGPGTRLTVL.

This chain links TRBV29-1 with TRBJ2-7; possibly TRBD2 for D (6 bases). The CDR3 is 14 amino acids. Trimming left V 7 bases short and J 0 bases short, with 16 bases between. Germline loops: CDR1 SQVTM, CDR2 ANQGSEA. CDR3 sequence (DNA): TGCAGCGACGGAGGGACGGAGGCCTCCTACGAGCAGTACTTC. Encoded protein: CSDGGTEASYEQYF.

The gene calls are TRBV9 and TRBJ1-1, with TRBD1 matching 7 bases. Per the germline V gene, CDR1 is SGDLS and CDR2 is YYNGEE. The V segment lost 3 bases and the J segment 7 bases; nucleotides outside the gene matches: 9. The CDR3 totals 14 residues. This CDR3 is CASSATGDSFEAFF. As DNA, the CDR3 is TGTGCCAGCAGCGCTACAGGGGATAGTTTTGAAGCTTTCTTT.

V gene TRBV18 combines with J gene TRBJ2-6; D is uncertain. V lost 6 bases to trimming and J lost 2 bases, with 11 bases between them. Germline lookup yields CDR1 KGHSH and CDR2 LQKENI. The CDR3 is 15 residues long. The CDR3 DNA reads TGTGCCAGCTCCCCAACCAGCCCTGGGGCCAACGTCCTGACTTTC. Translation: CASSPTSPGANVLTF.

This chain uses TRBV19 with TRBJ2-3, with TRBD1 as a possible D gene (6 bases). Germline V gene sequence: CDR1 LNHDA, CDR2 SQIVND (reference sequence). The V end was cut by 3 bases, the J end by 2 bases, with 9 bases between. CDR3 length: 14 amino acids. In DNA form, the CDR3 reads TGTGCCAGTAGTATGACAGGAGACACAGATACGCAGTATTTT. This translates into CASSMTGDTDTQYF.

This sequence joins TRBV4-1 and TRBJ2-4, with D perhaps being TRBD1 or TRBD2 (5 bases each). The CDR3 is 16 residues long. CDR1 and CDR2 (germline): MGHRA, YSYEKL. Trimming shortened V by 4 bases and J by 0 bases, and 13 bases separated the two germline ends. The CDR3 loop reads CASSLGTGIAKNIQYF. Written as DNA, the CDR3 is TGCGCCAGCAGCCTAGGGACGGGTATAGCCAAAAACATTCAGTACTTC.

The chain links TRBV6-2 or TRBV6-3 to TRBJ1-1, with D possibly matching TRBD1 (6 bases). The V and J ends lost 7 bases and 0 bases respectively, with 18 bases between them. The germline V gene encodes CDR1 MNHEY and CDR2 SVGEGT. This CDR3 contains 16 residues. CDR3 protein: CASNPTGRYLNTEAFF. The CDR3 DNA reads as TGTGCCAGCAACCCGACAGGCCGATACCTGAACACTGAAGCTTTCTTT.